These 19 T cell receptor beta chains were all obtained from the same sample, sequenced in a study of blood T cell repertoires in COVID-19. Only in-frame clones appear in the TCRdb table, and some are missing; sequencing was by immunoSEQ multiplex PCR. The sample consists of about 160,000 clones, around 77% of them appearing once. Sequencing used peripheral blood. These receptors came from a man aged 65 to 85 with acute or convalescent COVID-19.

A few counts support this clone. V usage is TRBV5-8 and J usage is TRBJ1-3, with 8 positions matching TRBD1. Germline V lookup: CDR1 SGHTS, CDR2 YDEGEE. Trimming took 0 bases from V and 1 from J; bases not matched to a gene: 0. The CDR3 loop spans 15 amino acids. The CDR3 is CASSLGTGSGNTIYF. The CDR3 DNA is TGTGCCAGCAGCTTGGGGACAGGGTCTGGAAACACCATATATTTT.

The J gene is TRBJ2-1, the V gene TRBV19; maybe TRBD2 (6 bases). Looked up from germline, CDR1 is LNHDA and CDR2 is SQIVND (reference sequence). V was cut by 7 bases and J by 6 bases, with 19 bases left in between. The CDR3 is 15 residues long. Here the CDR3 reads CASMGGRGVRNEQFF. CDR3 DNA sequence: TGTGCCAGTATGGGGGGTAGGGGAGTGCGCAATGAGCAGTTCTTC.

This clone is a singleton in its sample. This chain connects TRBV7-6 to TRBJ2-2, with 10 bases aligning to TRBD2. Germline V gives CDR1 SGHVS, CDR2 FNYEAQ. The CDR3 loop spans 17 amino acids. Trimming cost V 5 bases and J 4 bases; bases outside gene matches: 10. In DNA, the CDR3 is TGTGCCAGCAGCCCACGGAGCCTAGCGGGAGTCACCGGGGAGCTGTTTTTT. Protein: CASSPRSLAGVTGELFF.

In its sample, this clone was seen a few times. CDR3 in DNA: TGTGCCAGCAGTTACAGGACTAGCGGGAGTGTTGAGCAGTTCTTC. Translating it yields CASSYRTSGSVEQFF. The chain carries TRBV6-2 or TRBV6-3 and TRBJ2-1; 13 bases fit TRBD2. Germline V gene sequence: CDR1 MNHEY, CDR2 SVGEGT. The V gene end was trimmed by 2 bases and the J gene end by 9 bases; junction bases not matched to a gene: 4. This CDR3 is built from 15 residues.

V usage is TRBV4-3 and J usage is TRBJ2-7, with TRBD2 matching 9 bases. J lost 1 base, V lost 0 bases, and 19 bases had no gene match. The CDR3 is made up of 21 amino acids. CDR1 LGHNA and CDR2 YSLEER come from the germline V gene. This CDR3 reads CASSQDLGRGRAHSSSYEQYF. The DNA for the CDR3 is TGCGCCAGCAGCCAAGATTTGGGTCGCGGGAGGGCCCACTCTTCTTCCTACGAGCAGTACTTC.

The V call is TRBV11-3, the J call TRBJ1-1, with TRBD1 matching 7 bases. The germline CDR1 and CDR2 sequences are SGHNT and YENEEA. The CDR3 contains 19 residues. V trimming: 0 bases; J trimming: 1 base; junction bases outside the gene matches: 14. The CDR3 loop is CASSLDIIQGGAENTEAFF. In DNA, the CDR3 is TGTGCCAGCAGCTTAGATATTATCCAAGGGGGCGCGGAGAACACTGAAGCTTTCTTT.

The chain recombines TRBV6-5 with TRBJ1-5; tentative D call: TRBD1 (6 bases). Germline V gene data show CDR1 as MNHEY and CDR2 as SVGAGI. This CDR3 contains 13 residues. V dropped 5 bases and J dropped 7 bases, with 12 bases sitting between them. CDR3 nucleotide sequence: TGTGCCAGCAGTACTACAGGGACCCAGCCCCAGCATTTT. Its protein product is CASSTTGTQPQHF.

The chain has TRBV9 and TRBJ2-7, with 7 positions matching TRBD2. The germline CDR1 and CDR2 sequences are SGDLS and YYNGEE. The CDR3 runs 15 residues. After removal of 4 bases from V and 2 bases from J, the junction contained 9 bases not matched to a gene. The CDR3 is CASSPIGEGTYEQYF. The CDR3, as DNA: TGTGCCAGCAGCCCTATAGGGGAGGGCACCTACGAGCAGTACTTC.

This clone showed up just a few times. This chain connects TRBV3-1 (or the pseudogene TRBV3-2) to TRBJ2-3; 10 positions match TRBD2. Germline lookup yields CDR1 LGHDT and CDR2 YNNKEL (reference sequence). CDR3 length: 12 residues. The J segment lost 15 bases and the V segment lost 2 bases, leaving 5 bases of the junction unmatched. CDR3 in DNA: TGTGCCAGCAGCCAACAGGGACTAGCGACCTATTTT. This translates into CASSQQGLATYF.

The rearrangement uses TRBV29-1 and TRBJ2-1, with 14 positions matching TRBD2. Germline V CDR1 and CDR2: SQVTM, ANQGSEA. The CDR3 runs 14 residues. V lost 6 bases to trimming and J lost 9 bases; unmatched junction nucleotides: 7. This chain's CDR3 is CSVVTSGGAGEQFF. The CDR3 DNA reads as TGCAGCGTGGTGACTAGCGGGGGGGCGGGTGAGCAGTTCTTC.

The gene calls are TRBV19 and TRBJ1-5; possibly TRBD1 for D (5 bases). Germline assignment: CDR1 LNHDA and CDR2 SQIVND (reference sequence). Trimming cost V 7 bases and J 2 bases, with 9 bases left between them. The CDR3 spans 13 residues. CDR3 residues: CASKGRGNQPQHF. In nucleotides, the CDR3 is TGTGCCAGTAAGGGGCGCGGCAATCAGCCCCAGCATTTT.

The gene calls are TRBV6-5 and TRBJ2-2; 7 nucleotides align to TRBD1. Germline V gene lookup returns CDR1 MNHEY and CDR2 SVGAGI. This CDR3 spans 15 amino acids. V lost 3 bases and J lost 4; bases outside the gene matches: 5. The CDR3 sequence is CASSYTGTATGELFF. DNA for the CDR3: TGTGCCAGCAGTTATACCGGGACAGCCACCGGGGAGCTGTTTTTT.

This clone was seen only a few times. V and J are TRBV2 and TRBJ1-6; no definite D call. Trimming took off 0 bases at V and 6 bases at J, with 9 bases between the two ends. The germline CDR1 and CDR2 sequences are SNHLY and FYNNEI. The CDR3 extends over 15 amino acids. For the CDR3, the DNA is TGTGCCAGCAGTGAAGCGGGCACATCTAATTCACCCCTCCACTTT. Its translation is CASSEAGTSNSPLHF.

The rearrangement links TRBV18 to TRBJ2-5; D is undetermined. Trimming shortened V by 6 bases and J by 0 bases, and 14 bases separated the two germline ends. The CDR3 is made up of 15 amino acids. Looked up from germline, CDR1 is KGHSH and CDR2 is LQKENI. CDR3: CASSLPGLYQETQYF. As DNA, the CDR3 is TGTGCCAGCTCCCTACCCGGGTTGTACCAAGAGACCCAGTACTTC.

V and J are TRBV28 and TRBJ1-4; D is unresolved. The germline V gene encodes CDR1 MDHEN and CDR2 SYDVKM. This CDR3 has 15 residues. V gave up 2 bases and J gave up 6 bases, with 13 bases separating them. The CDR3 reads CASSLGRRDDEKLFF. CDR3 sequence (DNA): TGTGCCAGCAGTTTAGGAAGGAGAGACGATGAAAAACTGTTTTTT.

This chain links TRBV28 with TRBJ1-5; D is perhaps TRBD1 (5 bases). Germline lookup yields CDR1 MDHEN and CDR2 SYDVKM. Trimming left V 8 bases short and J 0 bases short, with 11 bases between. The CDR3 loop spans 14 amino acids. CDR3 in DNA: TGTGCCAGCCGGGGGGGGGTTAGCAATCAGCCCCAGCATTTT. This codes for CASRGGVSNQPQHF.

CDR3 in amino acids: CASSGGGSTGTGGYTF. The CDR3 coding sequence is TGTGCCAGCAGCGGGGGAGGATCGACAGGGACGGGTGGCTACACCTTC. The chain joins TRBV7-9 to TRBJ1-2; TRBD1 agrees at 7 bases. The ends lost 5 bases at V and 7 bases at J; junction bases unmatched: 16. The CDR3 totals 16 residues. CDR1 and CDR2 (germline): SEHNR, FQNEAQ (reference sequence).

The chain couples TRBV10-1 to TRBJ2-4; D is undetermined. This CDR3 contains 14 residues. Germline values: CDR1 WNHNN, CDR2 SYGVQD (reference sequence). Trimming took 2 bases from V and 0 from J, leaving 5 bases between them. CDR3 protein: CASSENLAKNIQYF. CDR3 coding DNA: TGCGCCAGCAGTGAGAATCTAGCCAAAAACATTCAGTACTTC.

V is TRBV7-8 and J is TRBJ2-7, with 8 nucleotides matching TRBD1. The length of the CDR3 is 16 residues. J lost 7 bases, V lost 6 bases, and 17 bases had no gene match. Germline V gene sequence: CDR1 SGHVS, CDR2 FQNEAQ. CDR3 sequence reads: CASRDSGQGDFGEQYF. CDR3 coding DNA: TGTGCCAGCAGGGACAGCGGACAGGGCGATTTTGGAGAGCAGTACTTC.